This T cell receptor beta chain was recovered during a study of T cell changes during pregnancy in multiple sclerosis. Trimming took off 4 bases at V and 2 bases at J, with 14 bases between the two ends. Germline V gives CDR1 LNHDA, CDR2 SQIVND (reference sequence). This CDR3 region has 15 residues. Measured with immunoSEQ multiplex PCR; TCRdb has only the in-frame clones, and not every one. This sample has 45,000 to 60,000 clones; around 90% occur once, and the top ten carry roughly 0.66%. This rearrangement joins TRBV19 to TRBJ2-5, with a possible D match to TRBD1 (6 bases). This clonotype was sampled from a female donor in good health, enrolled as a control in a pregnancy study. The source material was CD4+ T cells from peripheral blood mononuclear cells, sampled after pregnancy. The CDR3 nucleotides read TGTGCCAGTAGTAGAGGACAGAGCCCTCAAGAGACCCAGTACTTC. This encodes CASSRGQSPQETQYF.